This T cell receptor (beta chain) was profiled in a study of blood T cell repertoires in COVID-19. Study overall: The samples span acute and convalescent COVID-19 from the United States, Italy and Spain. Nucleic acid was either cDNA or gDNA, and it came from T cells, B-cell-depleted T cells, or PBMCs.

Unmatched junction bases numbered 6, after V lost 4 bases and J lost 3 bases. Germline lookup yields CDR1 SGHTA and CDR2 FQGNSA. The CDR3 is 16 residues long. Source study methods: Amplifying reference gene primers gave estimates of nucleated cell counts. Here immunoSEQ multiplex PCR was the method, and the copy in TCRdb shows in-frame clones only, minus some. That table supplies the V and J calls and clone size; D and trimming were determined from the DNA. Here the sample spans around 200,000 clones, 80% being singletons. Sequencing was done on a sample of peripheral blood. The TCR comes from a woman aged 65 to 85 with acute or convalescent COVID-19. The chain has TRBV7-2 and TRBJ2-6; 7 nucleotides agree with TRBD1. In DNA form, the CDR3 reads TGTGCCAGCAGCTCTCAGACAGGGTATGGGGCCAACGTCCTGACTTTC. This encodes CASSSQTGYGANVLTF.